The 28 T cell receptor beta chains in this list originate from one sample, sequenced in a study of graft-versus-host responses after intestinal transplantation. Their antigens are not known. This table comes from immunoSEQ multiplex PCR, and its TCRdb copy is limited to in-frame clones, with some not included. In the table there are more than 100,000 clones, 93% of which are singletons. Sequences were derived from unstimulated CD8+ T cells sorted from spleen or lymph node cells, sampled before intestinal transplant. The receptors shown here come from a human donor who received an intestinal transplant.

V usage is TRBV6-5 and J usage is TRBJ1-2; D is possibly TRBD1 (5 bases). V was pared by 0 bases and J by 4 bases, with 9 bases between. Per germline, CDR1 MNHEY and CDR2 SVGAGI. CDR3 length: 14 residues. This CDR3 is CASSYSAGPYGYTF. CDR3 in DNA: TGTGCCAGCAGTTACTCGGCGGGGCCCTATGGCTACACCTTC.

Only one count was recorded for this clone. The chain uses TRBV10-2 and TRBJ2-7, with 8 bases matching TRBD2. With V trimmed by 3 bases and J by 5 bases, 6 bases remained unmatched. Germline V gives CDR1 WSHSY, CDR2 SAAADI. CDR3 length: 14 amino acids. The CDR3 region is CASSDERGPHEQYF. The CDR3 nucleotides are TGCGCCAGCAGTGACGAGCGGGGGCCCCACGAGCAGTACTTC.

This clone was seen just once. V is TRBV7-3 and J is TRBJ2-7, with a possible D match to TRBD1 (6 bases). The length of the CDR3 is 13 residues. The V end was cut by 5 bases, the J end by 4 bases, with 12 bases between. Germline values: CDR1 SGHTA, CDR2 FQGTGA. The CDR3 nucleotides read TGTGCCAGCAGCCCGGACAGAGGTTACGAGCAGTACTTC. Its protein product is CASSPDRGYEQYF.

The V and J genes are TRBV5-1 and TRBJ1-2, with D possibly matching TRBD1 (5 bases). Trimming stripped 4 bases from V and 4 bases from J, with 17 bases between. The CDR3 is 15 amino acids. Germline V gene lookup returns CDR1 SGHRS and CDR2 YFSETQ. The CDR3 loop is CASSPAGGVAYGYTF. The CDR3 DNA reads TGCGCCAGCAGCCCTGCGGGGGGGGTTGCCTATGGCTACACCTTC.

The chain carries TRBV19 and TRBJ2-1, with D perhaps TRBD2 (5 bases). This CDR3 is built from 13 residues. Per the germline V gene, CDR1 is LNHDA and CDR2 is SQIVND (reference sequence). V was cut by 3 bases and J by 7 bases, with 10 bases left in between. CDR3 sequence: CASSIGVMNEQFF. The DNA for the CDR3 is TGTGCCAGTAGTATCGGGGTGATGAATGAGCAGTTCTTC.

The chain uses TRBV9 and TRBJ1-2; 8 bases align to TRBD1. CDR3 length: 15 amino acids. Germline trimming cut 3 bases from V and 3 bases from J; bases unmatched to any gene: 7. Looked up from germline, CDR1 is SGDLS and CDR2 is YYNGEE. The CDR3 sequence is CASSGYRGDDYGYTF. DNA of the CDR3: TGTGCCAGCAGCGGATACAGGGGGGATGACTATGGCTACACCTTC. The whole variable domain, remainder taken from reference TRBV9 and TRBJ1-2, is DSGVTQTPKHLITATGQRVTLRCSPRSGDLSVYWYQQSLDQGLQFLIQYYNGEERAKGNILERFSAQQFPDLHSELNLSSLELGDSALYFCASSGYRGDDYGYTFGSGTRLTVV.

The V call is TRBV7-2, the J call TRBJ1-4, with a tentative D call TRBD1 (5 bases). CDR1 is SGHTA and CDR2 is FQGNSA in the germline V gene. This CDR3 is built from 15 residues. Trimming shortened V by 2 bases and J by 5 bases, and 12 bases separated the two germline ends. The CDR3 region is CASSLIDSWNEKLFF. For the CDR3, the DNA is TGTGCCAGCAGCTTAATAGACAGCTGGAATGAAAAACTGTTTTTT.

The chain recombines TRBV6-6 with TRBJ1-2; no reliable D call. Trimming stripped 8 bases from V and 3 bases from J, with 19 bases between. This CDR3 has 15 residues. Germline CDR1 reads MNHNY; CDR2 reads SVGAGI (reference sequence). In DNA, the CDR3 is TGTGCCAGCCAAATCCACGAGCGGGAACACTATGGCTACACCTTC. Encoded protein: CASQIHEREHYGYTF.

This clone was detected only once. V and J are TRBV30 and TRBJ2-3; TRBD1 aligns across 8 bases. From germline, CDR1 is GTSNPN and CDR2 SVGIG (reference sequence). V was clipped by 1 base and J by 4 bases; unmatched bases: 10. CDR3 length equals 16 residues. The CDR3 DNA reads as TGTGCCTGGAGTGGACCGGGACAGGATGGGGCAGATACGCAGTATTTT. It specifies CAWSGPGQDGADTQYF.

The V gene is TRBV10-2, the J gene TRBJ2-7, with 10 bases identical to TRBD1. The germline V gene has CDR1 WSHSY and CDR2 SAAADI. V trimming: 10 bases; J trimming: 5 bases; junction bases outside the gene matches: 8. This CDR3 comprises 13 residues. CDR3 sequence: CATSTGGLDEQYF. CDR3 bases: TGCGCCACTTCGACAGGGGGCCTTGACGAGCAGTACTTC.

The chain combines TRBV5-6 with TRBJ1-2, with TRBD1 as a possible D gene (6 bases). The CDR3 totals 14 residues. Germline V CDR1 and CDR2: SGHDT, YYEEEE. V was trimmed by 1 base and J by 5 bases, leaving 12 bases between them. In nucleotides, the CDR3 is TGTGCCAGCAGCTTGAGGGGGAGGGGGTATGGCTACACCTTC. Encoded protein: CASSLRGRGYGYTF.

Turning to this clone: One end of the junction varies from germline; a read error may be responsible. The chain recombines TRBV6-5 with TRBJ1-2; D is possibly TRBD1 (5 bases). The germline gives CDR1 MNHEY, CDR2 SVGAGI. This CDR3 is 15 amino acids long. CDR3: CASSYTGEANYGYAF. In nucleotides, the CDR3 is TGTGCCAGCAGTTACACAGGAGAAGCTAACTATGGCTACGCCTTC.

This clone was recorded only once. The CDR3 sequence is CASSLPQGVSNEQFF. The CDR3 region has the DNA TGTGCCAGCAGCTTACCACAGGGGGTAAGTAATGAGCAGTTCTTC. The chain recombines TRBV11-2 with TRBJ2-1; 8 bases align to TRBD1. The CDR3 extends over 15 amino acids. Germline CDR1 and CDR2: SGHAT and FQNNGV. V lost 2 bases, J lost 7 bases, and 7 bases stayed unmatched.

This chain links TRBV11-2 with TRBJ2-7, with D unclear. The CDR3 has 10 residues. Germline CDR1 reads SGHAT; CDR2 reads FQNNGV. With 0 bases removed from V and 6 bases from J, the gap between germline ends came to 0 bases. The CDR3 loop is CASSLDEQYF. CDR3 coding DNA: TGTGCCAGCAGCTTAGACGAGCAGTACTTC.

CDR3 sequence: CASSDPSLHYNEQFF. In DNA form, the CDR3 reads TGTGCCAGCAGTGACCCCTCCTTGCACTACAATGAGCAGTTCTTC. The rearrangement joins TRBV2 to TRBJ2-1; D is unclear. Germline lookup yields CDR1 SNHLY and CDR2 FYNNEI. The V gene lost 3 bases and the J gene lost 3 bases, with 12 bases spanning the gap. The CDR3 consists of 15 residues.

As regards this clone: A junction end diverges from the germline sequence, so it may reflect a read error. The chain carries TRBV20-1 and TRBJ2-7, with 7 bases matching TRBD1. CDR1 is DFQATT, CDR2 SNEGSKA, per germline (reference sequence). The length of the CDR3 is 8 residues. In DNA form, the CDR3 reads TGCAGTGCCCCGCCAGGGGGCTTC. Its protein is CSAPPGGF.

The genes are TRBV5-5 and TRBJ2-7; D might be TRBD1 (7 bases). In germline, CDR1 is SGHKS, CDR2 YYEKEE (reference sequence). The CDR3 consists of 15 residues. V was clipped by 1 base and J by 4 bases, with 15 bases between them. Here the CDR3 reads CASSLRQGGRYEQYF. The CDR3 DNA reads TGTGCCAGCAGCTTGAGGCAGGGGGGTAGGTACGAGCAGTACTTC.

The J gene is TRBJ1-2, the V gene TRBV19; TRBD1 aligns across 10 bases. This CDR3 is 19 amino acids long. V lost 3 bases, J lost 1 base, and 14 bases stayed unmatched. Germline V gives CDR1 LNHDA, CDR2 SQIVND (reference sequence). The chain's CDR3 is CASSITLPGTGANNYGYTF. In DNA form, the CDR3 reads TGTGCCAGTAGTATCACCCTTCCCGGGACAGGGGCCAATAACTATGGCTACACCTTC.

CDR3 DNA sequence: TGTGCCAGCAGCTTTGGGACTAGCGGTATGAACACCGGGGAGCTGTTTTTT. The encoded protein is CASSFGTSGMNTGELFF. The V and J genes are TRBV5-6 and TRBJ2-2; 11 positions agree with TRBD2. Germline V gives CDR1 SGHDT, CDR2 YYEEEE. The V and J ends lost 2 bases and 1 base, in that order; junction bases with no gene match: 4. CDR3 length equals 17 residues.

This chain links TRBV4-1 with TRBJ2-5, with TRBD2 identical over 13 bases. The CDR3 extends over 16 amino acids. Germline assignment: CDR1 MGHRA and CDR2 YSYEKL. Trimming cost V 3 bases and J 2 bases; bases outside gene matches: 3. The CDR3 nucleotides are TGCGCCAGCAGCCAGGGACTAGCGGGGACTCAAGAGACCCAGTACTTC. Encoded protein: CASSQGLAGTQETQYF.

The chain is built from TRBV2 and TRBJ2-7; D gene unclear. Between the trimmed V and J ends, which lost 5 bases and 0 bases, there was a span of 2 bases. Germline lookup yields CDR1 SNHLY and CDR2 FYNNEI. The CDR3 consists of 11 residues. DNA for the CDR3: TGTGCCAGCAGTCACTCCTACGAGCAGTACTTC. Its translation: CASSHSYEQYF.

V usage is TRBV27 and J usage is TRBJ2-1, with TRBD1 identical over 9 bases. The ends lost 5 bases at V and 6 bases at J; junction bases unmatched: 5. The CDR3 loop spans 14 amino acids. Germline loops: CDR1 MNHEY, CDR2 SMNVEV (reference sequence). The CDR3 loop is CASSLGQGPNEQFF. CDR3 in DNA: TGTGCCAGCAGTCTCGGACAGGGGCCCAATGAGCAGTTCTTC.

The chain recombines TRBV7-6 with TRBJ1-5; D is unresolved. The length of the CDR3 is 13 residues. The germline CDR1 and CDR2 sequences are SGHVS and FNYEAQ. V lost 5 bases and J lost 3, with 8 bases in between. CDR3 DNA: TGTGCCAGCAGCCCCACAAACAATCAGCCCCAGCATTTT. Residues: CASSPTNNQPQHF.

The genes are TRBV5-5 and TRBJ2-2; 9 bases agree with TRBD1. The germline CDR1 and CDR2 sequences are SGHKS and YYEKEE (reference sequence). This CDR3 has 19 residues. Losses at the gene ends were 0 bases for V and 1 base for J; bases not matched to a gene: 10. As DNA, the CDR3 is TGTGCCAGCAGCTTGGCTCTTGGACAGGGGATGGGGAACACCGGGGAGCTGTTTTTT. This sequence encodes CASSLALGQGMGNTGELFF.

The chain employs TRBV7-8 and TRBJ1-1; D ambiguous. V dropped 5 bases and J dropped 10 bases, with 11 bases sitting between them. The CDR3 is 11 residues long. CDR1 and CDR2 from the germline V gene are SGHVS and FQNEAQ. The CDR3 DNA sequence: TGTGCCAGCAGCCAAACGGGGATAGCTTTCTTT. Translating gives CASSQTGIAFF.

V usage is TRBV5-8 and J usage is TRBJ1-1; tentatively, D is TRBD1 (5 bases). The V and J ends lost 5 bases and 4 bases respectively, with 15 bases between them. CDR1 is SGHTS and CDR2 is YDEGEE in the germline V gene. This CDR3 has 14 amino acids. The CDR3 here is CASSSSAGTTEAFF. The CDR3 nucleotides are TGTGCCAGCAGTTCGTCCGCGGGGACCACTGAAGCTTTCTTT. Combining the CDR3 with reference TRBV5-8 and TRBJ1-1 gives the whole variable domain EAGVTQSPTHLIKTRGQQATLRCSPISGHTSVYWYQQALGLGLQFLLWYDEGEERNRGNFPPRFSGRQFPNYSSELNVNALELEDSALYLCASSSSAGTTEAFFGQGTRLTVV.

J is TRBJ1-2 and V is TRBV5-4; 8 bases line up with TRBD1. The V gene end was trimmed by 7 bases and the J gene end by 7 bases; junction bases not matched to a gene: 9. CDR3 length: 13 amino acids. The germline V gene encodes CDR1 SGHNT and CDR2 YYREEE (reference sequence). CDR3 DNA sequence: TGTGCCAGCCCAACCTCGACAGGGGTTGGCTACACCTTC. Its protein product is CASPTSTGVGYTF.

This clone appeared a few times. CDR3 nucleotide sequence: TGTGCCAGCAGCTCAGGACAGCTCACTGAAGCTTTCTTT. The encoded protein is CASSSGQLTEAFF. The chain uses TRBV13 and TRBJ1-1; weak D call: TRBD1 (6 bases). From germline, CDR1 is PRHDT and CDR2 FYEKMQ (reference sequence). The V gene lost 4 bases and the J gene lost 4 bases, with 10 bases spanning the gap. This CDR3 has 13 amino acids.